This T cell receptor beta chain originates from a study of STAT3 mutations in large granular lymphocyte leukemia (dated by TCRdb to between 2017 and 2020). Looking at the study overall: In roughly half of the longitudinally sequenced T-LGLL patients, canonical activating STAT3 mutations were detected. Over half of the T-LGLL patients were given one or more immunosuppressive therapy regimens, and approximately 44% of those treated had a hematologic response. Serial deep sequencing of TCRbeta CDR3 and STAT3 was performed in patients with T-cell large granular lymphocyte leukemia to reconstruct clonal hierarchy and dynamics. From an initial cohort of 200 to 250 LGL patients, roughly 19 representative T-LGLL cases were chosen for longitudinal sequencing of TCRbeta and STAT3. As controls within the study, a couple of patients with natural killer LGL leukemia were also sequenced longitudinally. Patients were sequenced at roughly 4 time points on average, with the number of samplings per patient ranging from 2 to 8.

Worth noting for this clone: The antigen it recognizes is unknown. Base qualities were left out, and no much larger clone turns up one base away.

Looking up the germline V gene (reference sequence) yields CDR1 SGHNT and CDR2 YYREEE. Reading from cysteine to phenylalanine, the CDR3 counts 15 amino acids. Only the CDR3 portion is preserved as DNA: 45 bases, with reading frame beginning at the first base. The V end gives up 0 bases and the J end 7 bases, leaving 10 bases in the junction not matched to a gene. An Illumina MiSeq was used to sequence the TCRbeta libraries, yielding an average of approximately 41,000 productive templates per sample. Using multiplex PCR amplification, the immunoSEQ assay generated the TCRbeta CDR3 libraries. For the original study's pipeline: Following a previously defined approach, repertoire diversity was calculated, and values close to 0 point to extremely monoclonal samples. This is the immuneACCESS table as TCRdb keeps it, with only in-frame sequences that have V and J called. A part of the clones is gone; compared with another copy, unresolved V genes explain less than half, and the rest is unexplained. The D gene and trimming were derived from the DNA, and the V and J assignments and clone size from that table. The sample profile shows about 2,600 clones; under 40% of them were found once. The top ten clones comprise about two thirds of the sample.

DNA was extracted from blood mononuclear cells, and the same DNA was used for both TCR and STAT3 sequencing. The paper as a whole reports these results and caveats: Since codominant clonotypes persisted in some patients, a small but highly pathogenic clone may have gone undetected. Variable intervals between samplings and differing treatment regimens complicated linking therapy response to changes in TCR clonal burden. Because no samples were available when a clone first appeared, clonal expansion had to be inferred from samplings taken at other points. In several patients, dominant TCR clone burden exceeded STAT3 mutant burden, suggesting STAT3 mutation arose secondarily within a pre-expanded clone. TCR clonotype switching after therapy was seen in about 35% of the 18 patients, with all newly emerging clones being STAT3 wild type. At least one immunodominant TCRbeta clonotype was present in every T-LGLL patient, and multiple immunodominant subclonotypes appeared in about half of the T-LGLL patients.

The source of this sequence is a human donor with T large granular lymphocyte leukemia. Some clones in this sample may be carry-over from other donors' samples. The sample consisted of PBMCs. Recombination joined TRBV5-4 with TRBJ2-7; a stretch of 7 junction bases matches TRBD2. The DNA is TGTGCCAGCAGCTTGGGGGGGACTAACCTGGGGGAGCAGTACTTC. This yields the protein CASSLGGTNLGEQYF.